This is a list of T cell receptor beta chains from one sample in a study of blood T cell repertoires in COVID-19. Produced via immunoSEQ multiplex PCR; TCRdb's table is partial and in-frame only. The repertoire has about 380,000 clones, over 65% of them found once; the top ten carry 0.85% to 1.3%. Sequences were obtained from peripheral blood. Receptor source: a human donor with acute or convalescent COVID-19. The donor label of this sample is uncertain. Each CDR3 is given with its conserved first and last residue. A D gene is named only where the DNA matches it firmly. For some rows the clone size is stated as once, few or many, or as a class when expanded; others skip it.

.,.,TRBV7-7,TRBJ2-3,TGTGCCAGCAGCCCCAGTGGGACTAGCACAGATACGCAGTATTTT,CASSPSGTSTDTQYF
.,TRBD1,TRBV6-6,TRBJ1-4,TGTGCCAGCAGTTCGACAGGGACTAATGAAAAACTGTTTTTT,CASSSTGTNEKLFF
.,TRBD1,TRBV28,TRBJ1-6,TGTGCCAGCAGTTCCGGACAGGGCGTTTCACCCCTCCACTTT,CASSSGQGVSPLHF
.,TRBD1,TRBV5-6,TRBJ2-2,TGTGCCAGCAGCTGGCCGCAGGGGGAAGGTCGAGCCGGGGAGCTGTTTTTT,CASSWPQGEGRAGELFF
.,.,TRBV7-8,TRBJ1-5,TGTGCCAGCAGCTCCGAGGGACTTCTCCCCAATCAGCCCCAGCATTTT,CASSSEGLLPNQPQHF
.,.,TRBV12-3/TRBV12-4,TRBJ2-4,TGTGCCAGCAGTGAGGGGGACATTCAGTACTTC,CASSEGDIQYF
.,.,TRBV19,TRBJ1-2,TGTGCCAGTACCCGAGAACAGATTTATATGAACTATGGCTACACCTTC,CASTREQIYMNYGYTF
few,.,TRBV5-8,TRBJ1-1,TGTGCCAGCAGCCAGTTAGACAGGCGTGAAGCTTTCTTT,CASSQLDRREAFF
.,.,TRBV5-1,TRBJ1-1,TGCGCCAGCAGCCAAGGGATAGGGGGCACTGAAGCTTTCTTT,CASSQGIGGTEAFF
.,.,TRBV3-1/TRBV3-2,TRBJ1-2,TGTGCCAGCAGCCAATTGGCAGCTAACTATGGCTACACCTTC,CASSQLAANYGYTF
.,.,TRBV4-1,TRBJ2-1,TGCGCCAGCAGCCAAGTGCGGAGAGATCCCTACAATGAGCAGTTCTTC,CASSQVRRDPYNEQFF
.,TRBD1,TRBV6-4,TRBJ1-2,TGTGCCAGCAGTGACTCGAAGGACAGGGGGCAGGATGGCTACACCTTC,CASSDSKDRGQDGYTF
.,.,TRBV7-7,TRBJ2-7,TGTGCCAGCAGCCCGACTACAGGGACCGAGCAGTACTTC,CASSPTTGTEQYF
.,.,TRBV12-3/TRBV12-4,TRBJ1-1,TGTGCCAGCAGTCCCAGGGGGAACACTGAAGCTTTCTTT,CASSPRGNTEAFF
.,.,TRBV30,TRBJ2-2,TGTGCCTGGAGGCCCAGGGTCGGGGAGCTGTTTTTT,CAWRPRVGELFF
.,TRBD1,TRBV19,TRBJ1-2,TGTGCCAGCAGCGGTAGGGGGGACAGGGATAATAGGCGCGGCTACACCTTC,CASSGRGDRDNRRGYTF